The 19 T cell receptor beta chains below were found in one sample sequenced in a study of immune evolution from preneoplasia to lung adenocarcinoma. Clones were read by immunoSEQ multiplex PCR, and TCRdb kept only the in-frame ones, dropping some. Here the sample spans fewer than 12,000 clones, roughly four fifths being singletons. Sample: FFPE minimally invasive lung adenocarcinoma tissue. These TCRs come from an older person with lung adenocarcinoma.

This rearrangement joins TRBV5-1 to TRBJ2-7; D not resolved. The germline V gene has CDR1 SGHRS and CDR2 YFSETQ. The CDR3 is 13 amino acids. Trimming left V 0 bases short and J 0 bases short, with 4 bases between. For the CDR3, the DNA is TGCGCCAGCAGCTTGGGGAACTCCTACGAGCAGTACTTC. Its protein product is CASSLGNSYEQYF.

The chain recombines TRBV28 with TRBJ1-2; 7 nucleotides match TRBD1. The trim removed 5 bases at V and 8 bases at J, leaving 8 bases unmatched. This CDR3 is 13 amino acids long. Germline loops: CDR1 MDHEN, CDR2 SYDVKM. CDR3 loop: CASSQETGRGYTF. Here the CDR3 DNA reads TGTGCCAGCAGTCAGGAGACAGGGAGAGGCTACACCTTC.

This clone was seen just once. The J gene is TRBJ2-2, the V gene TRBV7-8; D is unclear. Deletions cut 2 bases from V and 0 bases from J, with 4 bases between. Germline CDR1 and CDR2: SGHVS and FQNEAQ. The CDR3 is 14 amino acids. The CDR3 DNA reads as TGTGCCAGCAGCTTAACAGCGAACACCGGGGAGCTGTTTTTT. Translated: CASSLTANTGELFF.

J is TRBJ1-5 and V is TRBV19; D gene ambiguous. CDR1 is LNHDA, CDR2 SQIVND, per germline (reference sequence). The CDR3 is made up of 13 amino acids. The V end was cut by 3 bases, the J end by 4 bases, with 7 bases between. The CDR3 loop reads CASSIVGNQPQHF. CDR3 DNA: TGTGCCAGTAGTATCGTCGGTAATCAGCCCCAGCATTTT.

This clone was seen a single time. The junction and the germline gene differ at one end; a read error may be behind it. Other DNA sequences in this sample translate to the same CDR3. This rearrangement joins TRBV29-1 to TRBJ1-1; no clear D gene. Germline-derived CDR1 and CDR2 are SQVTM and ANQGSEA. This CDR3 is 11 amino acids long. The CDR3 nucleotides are TGCAGTGTTGTGAGGGATCTGAAAGCTTTCTTT. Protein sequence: CSVVRDLKAFF.

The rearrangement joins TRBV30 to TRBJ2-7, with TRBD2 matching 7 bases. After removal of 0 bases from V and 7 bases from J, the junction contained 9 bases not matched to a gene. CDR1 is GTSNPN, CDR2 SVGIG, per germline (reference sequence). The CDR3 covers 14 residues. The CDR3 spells CAWSVVGRAGEQYF. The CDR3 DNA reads TGTGCCTGGAGTGTGGTAGGGAGGGCGGGAGAGCAGTACTTC.

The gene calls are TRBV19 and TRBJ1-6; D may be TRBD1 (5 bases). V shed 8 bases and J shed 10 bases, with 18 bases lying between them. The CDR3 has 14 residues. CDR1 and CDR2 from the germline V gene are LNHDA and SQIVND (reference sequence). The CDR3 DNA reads TGTGCCAGTGCCAGGGAGGTGGGAGGGTCACCCCTCCACTTT. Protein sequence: CASAREVGGSPLHF.

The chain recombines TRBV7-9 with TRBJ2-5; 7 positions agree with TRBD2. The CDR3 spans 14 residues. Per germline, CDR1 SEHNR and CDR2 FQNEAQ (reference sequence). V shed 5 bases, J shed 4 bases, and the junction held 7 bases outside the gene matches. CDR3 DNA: TGTGCCAGCAGCGTCACTAGCGAGGGAGAGACCCAGTACTTC. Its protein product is CASSVTSEGETQYF.

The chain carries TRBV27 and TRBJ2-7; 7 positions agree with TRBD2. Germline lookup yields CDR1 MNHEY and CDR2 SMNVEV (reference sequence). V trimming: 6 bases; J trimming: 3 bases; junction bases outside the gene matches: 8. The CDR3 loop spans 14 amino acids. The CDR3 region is CASSPHGTNYEQYF. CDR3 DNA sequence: TGTGCCAGCAGCCCTCACGGGACTAACTACGAGCAGTACTTC.

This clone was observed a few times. CDR3 sequence reads: CASSDRGMNTEAFF. The CDR3 bases are TGTGCCAGCAGTGACAGGGGGATGAACACTGAAGCTTTCTTT. J is TRBJ1-1 and V is TRBV6-6; 9 bases are a match to TRBD1. CDR1 is MNHNY, CDR2 SVGAGI, per germline (reference sequence). CDR3 size: 14 residues. Trimming took 5 bases from V and 0 from J; bases not matched to a gene: 1.

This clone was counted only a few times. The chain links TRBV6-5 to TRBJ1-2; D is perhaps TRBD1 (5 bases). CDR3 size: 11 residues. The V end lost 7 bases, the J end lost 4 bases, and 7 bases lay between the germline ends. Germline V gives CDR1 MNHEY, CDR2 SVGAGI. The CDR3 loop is CASKGSYGYTF. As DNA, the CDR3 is TGTGCCAGCAAGGGGAGCTATGGCTACACCTTC.

The CDR3 here is CASTNAGLAGTNEQFF. The DNA of the CDR3 is TGCGCCAGCACTAATGCCGGACTAGCGGGGACCAATGAGCAGTTCTTC. The chain links TRBV10-2 to TRBJ2-1; TRBD2 aligns across 12 bases. Trimming cost V 7 bases and J 6 bases; bases outside gene matches: 10. CDR3 length: 16 amino acids. CDR1 WSHSY and CDR2 SAAADI come from the germline V gene.

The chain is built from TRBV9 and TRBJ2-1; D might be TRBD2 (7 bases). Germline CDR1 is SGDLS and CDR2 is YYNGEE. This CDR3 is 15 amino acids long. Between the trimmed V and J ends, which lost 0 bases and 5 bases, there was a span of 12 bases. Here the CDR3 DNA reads TGTGCCAGCAGCGTAGGAGGGGGGGCTAACAATGAGCAGTTCTTC. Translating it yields CASSVGGGANNEQFF.

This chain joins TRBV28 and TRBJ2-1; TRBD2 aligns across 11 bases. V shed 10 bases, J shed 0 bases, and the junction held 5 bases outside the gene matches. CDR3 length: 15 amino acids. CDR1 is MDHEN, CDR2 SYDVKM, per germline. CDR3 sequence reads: CATGTSGHSYNEQFF. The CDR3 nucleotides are TGTGCCACTGGGACTAGCGGACACTCCTACAATGAGCAGTTCTTC. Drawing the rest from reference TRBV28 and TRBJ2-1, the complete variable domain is DVKVTQSSRYLVKRTGEKVFLECVQDMDHENMFWYRQDPGLGLRLIYFSYDVKMKEKGDIPEGYSVSREKKERFSLILESASTNQTSMYLCATGTSGHSYNEQFFGPGTRLTVL.

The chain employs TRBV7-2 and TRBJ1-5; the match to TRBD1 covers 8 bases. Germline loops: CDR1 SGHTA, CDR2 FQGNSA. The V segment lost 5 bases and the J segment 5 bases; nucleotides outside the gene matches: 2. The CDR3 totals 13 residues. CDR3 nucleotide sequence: TGTGCCAGCAGCGCACAGGGGGATCAGCCCCAGCATTTT. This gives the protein CASSAQGDQPQHF.

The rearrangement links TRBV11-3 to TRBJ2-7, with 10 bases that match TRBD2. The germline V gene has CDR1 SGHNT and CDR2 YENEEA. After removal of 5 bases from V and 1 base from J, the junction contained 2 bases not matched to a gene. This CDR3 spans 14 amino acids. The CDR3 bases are TGTGCCAGCAGCGTAGCGGGAGGTTCCTACGAGCAGTACTTC. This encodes CASSVAGGSYEQYF.

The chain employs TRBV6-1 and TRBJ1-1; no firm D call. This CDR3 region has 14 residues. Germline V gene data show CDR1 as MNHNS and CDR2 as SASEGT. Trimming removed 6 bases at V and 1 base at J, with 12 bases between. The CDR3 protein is CASSDLRGNTEAFF. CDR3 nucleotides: TGTGCCAGCAGCGACCTCCGTGGGAACACTGAAGCTTTCTTT.

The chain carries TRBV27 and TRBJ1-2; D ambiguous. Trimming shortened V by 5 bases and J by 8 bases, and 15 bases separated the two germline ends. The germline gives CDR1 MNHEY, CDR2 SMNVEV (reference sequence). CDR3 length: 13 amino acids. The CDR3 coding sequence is TGTGCCAGCAGTCCTTTGTCACGAACAGGCTACACCTTC. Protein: CASSPLSRTGYTF.

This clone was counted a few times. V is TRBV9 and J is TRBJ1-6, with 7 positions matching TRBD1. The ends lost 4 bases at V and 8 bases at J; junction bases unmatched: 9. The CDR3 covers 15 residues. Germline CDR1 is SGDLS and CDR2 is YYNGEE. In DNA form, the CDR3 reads TGTGCCAGCAGCCCCAGACAGGGAGGGGATTCACCCCTCCACTTT. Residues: CASSPRQGGDSPLHF.